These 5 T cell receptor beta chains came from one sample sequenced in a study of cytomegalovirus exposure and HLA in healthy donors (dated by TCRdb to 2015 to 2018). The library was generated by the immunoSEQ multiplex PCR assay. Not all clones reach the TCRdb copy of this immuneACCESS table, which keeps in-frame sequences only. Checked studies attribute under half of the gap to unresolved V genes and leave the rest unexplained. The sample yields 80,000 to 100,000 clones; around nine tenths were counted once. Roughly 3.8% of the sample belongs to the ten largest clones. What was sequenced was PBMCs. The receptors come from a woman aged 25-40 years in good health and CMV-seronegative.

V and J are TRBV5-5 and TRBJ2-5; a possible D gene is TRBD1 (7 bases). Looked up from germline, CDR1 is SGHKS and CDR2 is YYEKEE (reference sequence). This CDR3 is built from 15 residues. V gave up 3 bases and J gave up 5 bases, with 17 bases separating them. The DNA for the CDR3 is TGTGCCAGCAGCTCAACCCGACAGGGAGGCGAGACCCAGTACTTC. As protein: CASSSTRQGGETQYF.

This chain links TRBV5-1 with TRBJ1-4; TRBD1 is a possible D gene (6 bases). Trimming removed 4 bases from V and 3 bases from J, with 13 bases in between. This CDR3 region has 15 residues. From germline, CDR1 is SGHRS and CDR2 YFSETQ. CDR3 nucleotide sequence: TGCGCCAGCAGCGAGGACAGCCGAGCTAATGAAAAACTGTTTTTT. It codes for CASSEDSRANEKLFF.

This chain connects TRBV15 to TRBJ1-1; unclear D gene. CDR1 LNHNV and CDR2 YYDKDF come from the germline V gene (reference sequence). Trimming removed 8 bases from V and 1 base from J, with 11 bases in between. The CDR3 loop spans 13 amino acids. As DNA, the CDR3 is TGTGCCACCGAAAGAGAGCGGAACACTGAAGCTTTCTTT. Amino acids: CATERERNTEAFF.

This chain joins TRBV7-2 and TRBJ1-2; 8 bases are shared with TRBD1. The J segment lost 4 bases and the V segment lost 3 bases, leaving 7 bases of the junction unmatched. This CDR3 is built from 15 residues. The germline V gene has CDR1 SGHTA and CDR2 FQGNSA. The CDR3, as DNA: TGTGCCAGCAGCTTGAGGCAGGGGGCGGGCTATGGCTACACCTTC. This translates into CASSLRQGAGYGYTF. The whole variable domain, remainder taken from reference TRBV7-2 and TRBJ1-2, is GAGVSQSPSNKVTEKGKDVELRCDPISGHTALYWYRQSLGQGLEFLIYFQGNSAPDKSGLPSDRFSAERTGGSVSTLTIQRTQQEDSAVYLCASSLRQGAGYGYTFGSGTRLTVV.

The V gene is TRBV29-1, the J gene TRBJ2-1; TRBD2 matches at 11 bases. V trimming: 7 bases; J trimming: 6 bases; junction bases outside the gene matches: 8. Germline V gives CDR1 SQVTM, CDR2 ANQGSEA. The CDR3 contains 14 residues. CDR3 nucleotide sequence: TGCAGCGCTCGTAGCGGGAGGGCCCTCAATGAGCAGTTCTTC. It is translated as CSARSGRALNEQFF.